This note documents a single T cell receptor (beta chain) sequence. The entry originates in a study of blood T cell repertoires in COVID-19. Germline CDR1 and CDR2: SNHLY and FYNNEI. The V end was cut by 5 bases, the J end by 1 base, with 11 bases between. CDR3 length: 15 residues. The authors' processing: By means of reference gene primer amplification, nucleated cell counts were estimated. The table came from immunoSEQ multiplex PCR; TCRdb's copy has only in-frame clones and leaves some out. V and J calls and clone size are given by that table; D and trimming were obtained from the DNA. The table has roughly 100,000 clones, roughly 86% seen once.

Sequenced sample: peripheral blood. The sequence came from a man aged 35 to 55 with active or convalescent COVID-19. V is TRBV2 and J is TRBJ2-2; TRBD1 is a possible D gene (5 bases). The CDR3 region has the DNA TGTGCCAGCAGTTCTATAAGGGGGAACACCGGGGAGCTGTTTTTT. This sequence encodes CASSSIRGNTGELFF. Combining the CDR3 with reference TRBV2 and TRBJ2-2 gives the whole variable domain EPEVTQTPSHQVTQMGQEVILRCVPISNHLYFYWYRQILGQKVEFLVSFYNNEISEKSEIFDDQFSVERPDGSNFTLKIRSTKLEDSAMYFCASSSIRGNTGELFFGEGSRLTVL.